Presented here are 25 T cell receptor beta chains from one specimen sequenced in a study of T cell responses to AZD1222 COVID-19 vaccine. Method: immunoSEQ multiplex PCR; TCRdb's copy keeps in-frame clones and lacks some. The sample lists about 120,000 clones; about 90% were seen once. This sample comprised peripheral blood, obtained 28 days after the second AZD1222 dose. These receptors were obtained from an adult who received the AZD1222 COVID-19 vaccine.

The rearrangement joins TRBV7-2 to TRBJ1-5; D call uncertain. V was shortened by 2 bases and J by 4 bases, with 9 bases between the two germline ends. The germline gives CDR1 SGHTA, CDR2 FQGNSA. The CDR3 spans 14 residues. The CDR3 loop reads CASSLINSNQPQHF. CDR3 in DNA: TGTGCCAGCAGCTTAATTAACAGTAATCAGCCCCAGCATTTT.

This chain links TRBV5-4 with TRBJ1-1; the match to TRBD1 covers 9 bases. Germline V gene data show CDR1 as SGHNT and CDR2 as YYREEE (reference sequence). V was pared by 4 bases and J by 4 bases, with 5 bases of the junction left unmatched. The CDR3 sequence is 14 residues long. In nucleotides, the CDR3 is TGTGCCAGCAGCCTGGGACAGGGCGCCACTGAAGCTTTCTTT. Protein sequence: CASSLGQGATEAFF.

This chain joins TRBV29-1 and TRBJ1-1; D remains ambiguous. Germline V gives CDR1 SQVTM, CDR2 ANQGSEA. Trimming shortened V by 5 bases and J by 1 base, and 5 bases separated the two germline ends. The CDR3 contains 11 residues. The CDR3 loop reads CSVSTNTEAFF. In DNA form, the CDR3 reads TGCAGCGTTTCCACGAACACTGAAGCTTTCTTT.

This chain connects TRBV6-2 or TRBV6-3 to TRBJ1-1, with D unclear. The ends were cut back, 4 bases at V and 0 bases at J, with 12 bases in the middle. CDR3 size: 15 residues. Per germline, CDR1 MNHEY and CDR2 SVGEGT. CDR3 amino acids: CASSLRAGVNTEAFF. The CDR3 nucleotides read TGTGCCAGCAGTTTACGGGCCGGCGTGAACACTGAAGCTTTCTTT.

The chain is built from TRBV6-2 or TRBV6-3 and TRBJ2-1, with D perhaps assigned TRBD1 or TRBD2 (6 bases each). The germline V and J ends were trimmed by 0 bases and 5 bases, with 8 bases remaining between them. The CDR3 runs to 14 residues. The germline V gene has CDR1 MNHEY and CDR2 SVGEGT. For the CDR3, the DNA is TGTGCCAGCAGTTACTCGAGGGGGGACAATGAGCAGTTCTTC. Its protein product is CASSYSRGDNEQFF.

CDR3 loop: CASSDLGVTSGGNEQFF. CDR3 coding DNA: TGTGCCAGCAGCGACCTCGGGGTGACTAGCGGGGGCAATGAGCAGTTCTTC. The chain joins TRBV7-8 to TRBJ2-1; 12 nucleotides match TRBD2. This CDR3 spans 17 amino acids. From germline, CDR1 is SGHVS and CDR2 FQNEAQ. The junction had 11 bases not matched to a gene; V was cut back by 5 bases and J by 6 bases. The whole variable domain, remainder taken from reference TRBV7-8 and TRBJ2-1, is GAGVSQSPRYKVAKRGQDVALRCDPISGHVSLFWYQQALGQGPEFLTYFQNEAQLDKSGLPSDRFFAERPEGSVSTLKIQRTQQEDSAVYLCASSDLGVTSGGNEQFFGPGTRLTVL.

This clone was counted once. This chain links TRBV7-9 with TRBJ2-3; possible D gene TRBD2, 6 bases. Trimming took 5 bases from V and 6 from J, leaving 18 bases between them. This CDR3 is built from 15 residues. Per germline, CDR1 SEHNR and CDR2 FQNEAQ (reference sequence). This chain's CDR3 is CASSRTGAAGDTQYF. Here the CDR3 DNA reads TGTGCCAGCAGCCGTACTGGGGCGGCGGGGGATACGCAGTATTTT. The full variable domain, completed using reference TRBV7-9 and TRBJ2-3, is DTGVSQNPRHKITKRGQNVTFRCDPISEHNRLYWYRQTLGQGPEFLTYFQNEAQLEKSRLLSDRFSAERPKGSFSTLEIQRTEQGDSAMYLCASSRTGAAGDTQYFGPGTRLTVL.

The gene calls are TRBV24-1 and TRBJ2-1; possibly TRBD2 for D (6 bases). The CDR3 loop spans 15 amino acids. The germline gives CDR1 KGHDR, CDR2 SFDVKD. V lost 3 bases and J lost 6, with 14 bases in between. This CDR3 is CATSDPEGGVNEQFF. In DNA, the CDR3 is TGTGCCACCAGTGATCCCGAGGGCGGGGTCAATGAGCAGTTCTTC.

The rearrangement links TRBV10-3 to TRBJ2-1; 12 bases line up with TRBD1. V was pared by 4 bases and J by 6 bases, with 4 bases of the junction left unmatched. CDR1 is ENHRY, CDR2 SYGVKD, per germline. There are 15 residues in the CDR3. The CDR3 reads CAISGGQGATNEQFF. The CDR3 nucleotides are TGTGCCATCAGTGGGGGACAGGGGGCGACCAATGAGCAGTTCTTC.

This chain uses TRBV7-2 with TRBJ2-4; possibly TRBD2 for D (5 bases). Germline values: CDR1 SGHTA, CDR2 FQGNSA. The CDR3 runs 16 residues. Trimming shortened V by 3 bases and J by 0 bases, and 12 bases separated the two germline ends. The CDR3 DNA reads TGTGCCAGCAGCTTTTCGAGCGGAGGAGCCAAAAACATTCAGTACTTC. Its translation is CASSFSSGGAKNIQYF.

This rearrangement joins TRBV28 to TRBJ2-3, with 7 bases fitting TRBD1. The trim removed 4 bases at V and 0 bases at J, leaving 4 bases unmatched. This CDR3 contains 15 residues. Germline V gives CDR1 MDHEN, CDR2 SYDVKM. DNA for the CDR3: TGTGCCAGCAGTTACAGGGGTTCTAGCACAGATACGCAGTATTTT. It specifies CASSYRGSSTDTQYF.

J is TRBJ2-3 and V is TRBV7-2, with D possibly TRBD1 on 5 matching bases. This CDR3 spans 15 amino acids. Deletions cut 2 bases from V and 0 bases from J, with 9 bases between. Germline V lookup: CDR1 SGHTA, CDR2 FQGNSA. The CDR3 reads CASSLQGSSTDTQYF. For the CDR3, the DNA is TGTGCCAGCAGCTTACAGGGCTCTAGCACAGATACGCAGTATTTT. Together with reference TRBV7-2 and TRBJ2-3, the CDR3 gives the full variable domain: GAGVSQSPSNKVTEKGKDVELRCDPISGHTALYWYRQSLGQGLEFLIYFQGNSAPDKSGLPSDRFSAERTGGSVSTLTIQRTQQEDSAVYLCASSLQGSSTDTQYFGPGTRLTVL.

The J gene is TRBJ1-5, the V gene TRBV28, with TRBD1 matching over 7 bases. The CDR3 is made up of 14 amino acids. After removal of 5 bases from V and 6 bases from J, the junction contained 7 bases not matched to a gene. The germline V gene has CDR1 MDHEN and CDR2 SYDVKM. CDR3 residues: CASSHDRDGQPQHF. The CDR3 DNA reads as TGTGCCAGCAGTCACGACAGGGATGGTCAGCCCCAGCATTTT.

This chain connects TRBV5-6 to TRBJ1-3; D remains unclear. Germline-derived CDR1 and CDR2 are SGHDT and YYEEEE. V was clipped by 0 bases and J by 2 bases, with 12 bases between them. This CDR3 comprises 16 residues. The CDR3 nucleotides read TGTGCCAGCAGCTTGGAAGGCTGGGTAACTGGAAACACCATATATTTT. This encodes CASSLEGWVTGNTIYF.

This rearrangement joins TRBV27 to TRBJ1-6, with D hard to call. The V gene's germline CDR1 is MNHEY and CDR2 SMNVEV (reference sequence). Trimming took 2 bases from V and 10 from J, leaving 12 bases between them. The CDR3 loop spans 14 amino acids. CDR3 nucleotide sequence: TGTGCCAGCAGTTTAACGTATATGGGATCACCCCTCCACTTT. Encoded protein: CASSLTYMGSPLHF.

The V call is TRBV6-5, the J call TRBJ1-2; the D is unclear. CDR1 MNHEY and CDR2 SVGAGI come from the germline V gene. The CDR3 is 14 amino acids. Trimming took 0 bases from V and 2 from J, leaving 7 bases between them. The CDR3 region is CASSYSGGNYGYTF. CDR3 in DNA: TGTGCCAGCAGTTACTCGGGCGGGAACTATGGCTACACCTTC.

This clone is a singleton in its sample. The chain employs TRBV3-1 (or the pseudogene TRBV3-2) and TRBJ2-7; TRBD1 matches at 7 bases. Germline V CDR1 and CDR2: LGHDT, YNNKEL (reference sequence). This CDR3 region has 16 residues. V was pared by 0 bases and J by 4 bases, with 9 bases of the junction left unmatched. CDR3 region: CASSQDPDRDKYEQYF. CDR3 DNA sequence: TGTGCCAGCAGCCAAGATCCCGACAGGGACAAATACGAGCAGTACTTC.

This clone was seen once. The V call is TRBV7-8, the J call TRBJ1-5; a weak D match, TRBD1 (5 bases). Germline V gene lookup returns CDR1 SGHVS and CDR2 FQNEAQ. V was cut by 2 bases and J by 4 bases, with 12 bases left in between. This CDR3 contains 15 residues. The CDR3 protein is CASSLITRGNQPQHF. As DNA, the CDR3 is TGTGCCAGCAGCTTAATTACCCGGGGGAATCAGCCCCAGCATTTT.

The CDR3 sequence: CASSGGRASETQYF. CDR3 coding DNA: TGCGCCAGCAGCGGCGGGAGGGCCTCAGAGACCCAGTACTTC. The rearrangement uses TRBV5-1 and TRBJ2-5; TRBD2 matches at 9 bases. V was pared by 4 bases and J by 4 bases, with 5 bases of the junction left unmatched. The CDR3 extends over 14 amino acids. The germline CDR1 and CDR2 sequences are SGHRS and YFSETQ.

V usage is TRBV4-1 and J usage is TRBJ2-2, with 7 bases lining up with TRBD1. The junction had 8 bases not matched to a gene; V was cut back by 4 bases and J by 0 bases. The CDR3 contains 17 residues. CDR1 is MGHRA, CDR2 YSYEKL, per germline. DNA for the CDR3: TGCGCCAGCAGCCCTATTCGAGGGGGCGCGAACACCGGGGAGCTGTTTTTT. Residues: CASSPIRGGANTGELFF.

V gene TRBV6-2 or TRBV6-3 combines with J gene TRBJ1-5; D ambiguous. CDR1 and CDR2 (germline): MNHEY, SVGEGT. The V end was cut by 2 bases, the J end by 4 bases, with 6 bases between. CDR3 size: 13 residues. Written as DNA, the CDR3 is TGTGCCAGCAGTTACACGGGGAATCAGCCCCAGCATTTT. This codes for CASSYTGNQPQHF.

The rearrangement links TRBV14 to TRBJ1-4; TRBD1 matches at 8 bases. Looked up from germline, CDR1 is SGHDN and CDR2 is FVKESK. Trimming at V came to 2 bases and at J to 7 bases, leaving 9 bases not matched to a gene. The CDR3 runs 16 residues. The chain's CDR3 is CASSQWKGDRGEKLFF. CDR3 in DNA: TGTGCCAGCAGCCAATGGAAGGGCGACAGGGGTGAAAAACTGTTTTTT.

The chain combines TRBV18 with TRBJ1-2; 7 bases match TRBD1. J lost 6 bases, V lost 3 bases, and 7 bases had no gene match. This CDR3 spans 14 amino acids. Germline V gene data show CDR1 as KGHSH and CDR2 as LQKENI. CDR3: CASSPRQGSDGYTF. The CDR3 DNA sequence: TGTGCCAGCTCACCTCGACAGGGTAGCGATGGCTACACCTTC.

The genes are TRBV11-2 and TRBJ2-1, with 9 bases identical to TRBD1. V trimming: 5 bases; J trimming: 6 bases; junction bases outside the gene matches: 8. The CDR3 is 15 amino acids. The V gene's germline CDR1 is SGHAT and CDR2 FQNNGV. This chain's CDR3 is CASSPGTGLRNEQFF. The CDR3 DNA follows: TGTGCCAGCAGCCCGGGGACAGGGCTACGCAATGAGCAGTTCTTC.

This chain joins TRBV10-3 and TRBJ2-3; 9 bases map to TRBD1. The J segment lost 1 base and the V segment lost 6 bases, leaving 2 bases of the junction unmatched. Germline V lookup: CDR1 ENHRY, CDR2 SYGVKD. CDR3 size: 14 residues. The CDR3 DNA reads TGTGCCATCAGGAGGGACAGGGGCACAGATACGCAGTATTTT. Its protein product is CAIRRDRGTDTQYF.